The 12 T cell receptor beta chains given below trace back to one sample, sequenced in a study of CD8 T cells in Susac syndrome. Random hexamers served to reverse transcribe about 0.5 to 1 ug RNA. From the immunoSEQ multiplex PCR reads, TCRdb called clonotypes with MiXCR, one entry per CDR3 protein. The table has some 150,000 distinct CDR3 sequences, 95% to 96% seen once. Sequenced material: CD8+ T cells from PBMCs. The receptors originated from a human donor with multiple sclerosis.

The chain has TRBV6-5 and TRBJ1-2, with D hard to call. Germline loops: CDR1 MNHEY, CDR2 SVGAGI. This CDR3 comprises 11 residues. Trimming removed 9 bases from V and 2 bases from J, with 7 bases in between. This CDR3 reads CARGGNYGYTF. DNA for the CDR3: TGTGCCAGGGGAGGAAACTATGGCTACACCTTC.

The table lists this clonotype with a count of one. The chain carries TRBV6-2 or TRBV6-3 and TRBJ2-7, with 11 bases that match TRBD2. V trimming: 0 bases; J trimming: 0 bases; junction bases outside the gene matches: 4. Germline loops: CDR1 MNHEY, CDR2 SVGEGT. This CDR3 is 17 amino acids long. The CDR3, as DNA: TGTGCCAGCAGTTACTCGAGGACTAGCGGGCGCTCCTACGAGCAGTACGTC. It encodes CASSYSRTSGRSYEQYV.

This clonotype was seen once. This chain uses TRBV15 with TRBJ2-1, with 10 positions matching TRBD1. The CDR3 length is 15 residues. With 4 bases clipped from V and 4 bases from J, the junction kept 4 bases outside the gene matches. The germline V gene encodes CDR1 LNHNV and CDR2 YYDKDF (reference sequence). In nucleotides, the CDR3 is TGTGCCACCAGCAAAGACAGGGGGCTGTACAATGAGCAGTTCTTC. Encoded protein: CATSKDRGLYNEQFF.

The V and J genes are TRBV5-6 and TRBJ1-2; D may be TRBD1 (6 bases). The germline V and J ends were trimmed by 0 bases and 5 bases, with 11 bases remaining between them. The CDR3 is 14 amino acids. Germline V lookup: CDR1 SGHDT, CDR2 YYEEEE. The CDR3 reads CASSLVRGGYGYTF. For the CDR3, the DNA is TGTGCCAGCAGCTTGGTCAGGGGTGGATATGGCTACACCTTC.

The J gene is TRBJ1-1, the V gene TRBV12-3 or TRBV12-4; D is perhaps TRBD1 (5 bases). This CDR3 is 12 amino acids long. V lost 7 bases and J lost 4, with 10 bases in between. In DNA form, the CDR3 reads TGTGCCAGCACTGCTGGGGGCACTGAAGCTTTCTTT. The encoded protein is CASTAGGTEAFF.

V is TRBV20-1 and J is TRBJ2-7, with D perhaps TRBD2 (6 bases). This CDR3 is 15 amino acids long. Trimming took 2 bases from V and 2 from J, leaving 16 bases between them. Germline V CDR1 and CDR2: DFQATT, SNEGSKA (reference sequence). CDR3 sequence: CSARIAGQGAYEQYF. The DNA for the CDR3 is TGCAGTGCTAGAATTGCGGGGCAAGGTGCCTACGAGCAGTACTTC.

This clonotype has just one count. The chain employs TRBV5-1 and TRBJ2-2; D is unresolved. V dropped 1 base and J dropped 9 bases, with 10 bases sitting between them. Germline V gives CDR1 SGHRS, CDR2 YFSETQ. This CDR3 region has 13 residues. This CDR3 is CASSLLGVRELFF. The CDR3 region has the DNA TGCGCCAGCAGCTTGTTAGGCGTGCGGGAGCTGTTTTTT.

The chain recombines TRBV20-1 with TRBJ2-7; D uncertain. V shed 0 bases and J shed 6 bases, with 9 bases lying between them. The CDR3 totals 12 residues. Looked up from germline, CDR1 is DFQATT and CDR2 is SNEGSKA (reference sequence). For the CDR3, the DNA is TGCAGTGCTAGAGACAGGACGCTCGAGCAGTACTTC. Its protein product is CSARDRTLEQYF.

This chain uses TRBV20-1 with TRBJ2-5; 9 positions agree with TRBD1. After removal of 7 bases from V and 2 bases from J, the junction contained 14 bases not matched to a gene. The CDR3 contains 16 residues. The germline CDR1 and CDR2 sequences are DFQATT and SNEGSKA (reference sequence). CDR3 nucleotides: TGCAGTGTCTCCACCCGGGACAGGGCGGGACAAGAGACCCAGTACTTC. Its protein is CSVSTRDRAGQETQYF.

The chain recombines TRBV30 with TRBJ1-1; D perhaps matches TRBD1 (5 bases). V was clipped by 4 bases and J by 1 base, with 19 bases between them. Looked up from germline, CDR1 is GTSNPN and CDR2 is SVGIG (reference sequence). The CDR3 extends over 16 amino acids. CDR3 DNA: TGTGCCTGGATCGGGGCCCTCGGAAGCACGAACACTGAAGCTTTCTTT. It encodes CAWIGALGSTNTEAFF.

The CDR3 region has the DNA TGCAGTGCTAGGTGGCTTAACAATGAGCAGTTCTTC. It encodes CSARWLNNEQFF. This chain uses TRBV20-1 with TRBJ2-1; D is undetermined. The CDR3 covers 12 residues. V was pared by 3 bases and J by 5 bases, with 8 bases between. Germline loops: CDR1 DFQATT, CDR2 SNEGSKA (reference sequence).

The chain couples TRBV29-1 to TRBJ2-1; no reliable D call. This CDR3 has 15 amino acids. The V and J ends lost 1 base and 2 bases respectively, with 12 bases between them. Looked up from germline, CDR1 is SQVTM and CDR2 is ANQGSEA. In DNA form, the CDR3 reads TGCAGCGTTGAAGGAGGAGACATACCCTACAATGAGCAGTTCTTC. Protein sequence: CSVEGGDIPYNEQFF.